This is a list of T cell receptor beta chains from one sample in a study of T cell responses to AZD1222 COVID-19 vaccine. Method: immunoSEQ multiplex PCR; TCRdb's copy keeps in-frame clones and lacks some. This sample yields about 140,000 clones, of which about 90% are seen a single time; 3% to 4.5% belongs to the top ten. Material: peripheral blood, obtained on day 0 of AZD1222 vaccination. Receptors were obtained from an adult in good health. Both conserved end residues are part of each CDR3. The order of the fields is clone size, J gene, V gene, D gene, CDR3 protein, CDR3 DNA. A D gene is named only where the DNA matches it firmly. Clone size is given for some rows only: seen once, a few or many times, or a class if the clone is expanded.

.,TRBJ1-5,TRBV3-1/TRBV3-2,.,CASSQLGAQQPQHF,TGTGCCAGCAGCCAACTAGGTGCTCAACAGCCCCAGCATTTT
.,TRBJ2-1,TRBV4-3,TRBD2,CASSVERGSYNEQFF,TGCGCCAGCAGCGTTGAGCGGGGCTCCTACAATGAGCAGTTCTTC
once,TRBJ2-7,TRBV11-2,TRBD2,CASSAIAGGFSDYEQYF,TGTGCCAGCAGCGCCATAGCGGGAGGTTTTTCGGACTACGAGCAGTACTTC
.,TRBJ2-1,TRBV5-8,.,CASSLAGAHEQFF,TGTGCCAGCAGCTTGGCGGGAGCCCATGAGCAGTTCTTC
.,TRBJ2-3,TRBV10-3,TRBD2,CAITPQIAGAGTDTQYF,TGTGCCATCACTCCCCAAATAGCGGGAGCGGGCACAGATACGCAGTATTTT
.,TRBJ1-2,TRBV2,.,CASSSQNYGYTF,TGTGCCAGCAGCAGCCAAAACTATGGCTACACCTTC
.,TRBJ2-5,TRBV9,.,CASSALGLMETQYF,TGTGCCAGCAGCGCCCTTGGGTTAATGGAGACCCAGTACTTC
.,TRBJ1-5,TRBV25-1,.,CASSESGNQPQHF,TGTGCCAGCAGTGAATCAGGCAATCAGCCCCAGCATTTT
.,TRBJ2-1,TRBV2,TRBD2,CASSLCPTTSGLAEYNEQFF,TGTGCCAGCAGTCTCTGCCCCACTACATCGGGACTAGCGGAATACAATGAGCAGTTCTTC
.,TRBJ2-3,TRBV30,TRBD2,CAWSGTSATGEYTQYF,TGTGCCTGGAGCGGGACTAGCGCGACGGGTGAATATACGCAGTATTTT
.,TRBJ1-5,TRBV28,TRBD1,CASRGQGMRNQPQHF,TGTGCCAGCAGGGGACAGGGTATGAGGAATCAGCCCCAGCATTTT
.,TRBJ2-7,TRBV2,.,CASSPLTYVQYF,TGTGCCAGCAGCCCACTCACTTATGTGCAGTACTTC
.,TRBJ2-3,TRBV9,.,CASSEGVSGNDPQYF,TGTGCCAGCAGCGAGGGGGTGAGCGGGAATGATCCGCAGTATTTT
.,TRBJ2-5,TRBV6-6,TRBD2,CASNLAGGETQYF,TGTGCCAGCAACCTAGCGGGAGGGGAGACCCAGTACTTC
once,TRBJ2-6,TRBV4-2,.,CASSQEGSGVGSGANVLTF,TGTGCCAGCAGCCAAGAAGGATCAGGGGTGGGCTCTGGGGCCAACGTCCTGACTTTC
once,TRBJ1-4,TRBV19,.,CASSRPQGLGEKLFF,TGTGCCAGTAGTAGACCACAGGGATTAGGTGAAAAACTGTTTTTT
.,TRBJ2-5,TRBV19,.,CASSTPTRETQYF,TGTGCCAGTAGTACTCCGACGCGAGAGACCCAGTACTTC
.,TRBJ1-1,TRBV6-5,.,CASREVNEAFF,TGTGCCTCACGTGAGGTCAATGAAGCTTTCTTT
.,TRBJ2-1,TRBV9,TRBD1,CASSPGTGLRSYNEQFF,TGTGCCAGCAGCCCCGGGACAGGCTTACGCTCCTACAATGAGCAGTTCTTC
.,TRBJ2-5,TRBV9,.,CASSVAIGKETQYF,TGTGCCAGCAGCGTAGCGATAGGTAAAGAGACCCAGTACTTC
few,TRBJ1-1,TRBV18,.,CASSGTGGRGALNTEAFF,TGTGCCAGCTCAGGAACCGGCGGCAGGGGCGCCCTGAACACTGAAGCTTTCTTT
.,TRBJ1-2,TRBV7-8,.,CASSLIGVTF,TGTGCCAGCAGCCTTATAGGGGTCACCTTC
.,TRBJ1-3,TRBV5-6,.,CASSLIFRQVASSGNTIYF,TGTGCCAGCAGCTTGATATTCCGACAAGTTGCCAGCTCTGGAAACACCATATATTTT
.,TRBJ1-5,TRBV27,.,CASSFRWGSNQPQHF,TGTGCCAGCAGTTTTCGGTGGGGGAGCAATCAGCCCCAGCATTTT
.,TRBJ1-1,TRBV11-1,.,CASSLAGGMDGTNTEAFF,TGTGCCAGCAGCTTAGCGGGGGGAATGGACGGAACGAACACTGAAGCTTTCTTT
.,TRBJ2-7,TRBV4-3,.,CASSLRLSYEQYF,TGCGCCAGCAGCCTTAGGCTCTCCTACGAGCAGTACTTC
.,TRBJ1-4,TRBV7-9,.,CASSLVGGQLFF,TGTGCCAGCAGCTTAGTTGGGGGGCAACTGTTTTTT
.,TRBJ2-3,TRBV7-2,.,CASSLVATSTDTQYF,TGTGCCAGCAGCTTAGTCGCAACTAGCACAGATACGCAGTATTTT
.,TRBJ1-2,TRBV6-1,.,CASSDDLVGTAYGYTF,TGTGCCAGCAGTGATGATTTAGTAGGGACCGCCTATGGCTACACCTTC
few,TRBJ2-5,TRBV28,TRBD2,CASSLDGTSRRLTQYF,TGTGCCAGCAGTCTAGATGGGACTAGCCGACGTTTAACCCAGTACTTC
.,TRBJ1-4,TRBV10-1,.,CAKNNEKLFF,TGCGCCAAAAATAATGAAAAACTGTTTTTT
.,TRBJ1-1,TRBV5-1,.,CASSGRGGDTEAFF,TGCGCCAGCAGTGGACGGGGTGGAGACACTGAAGCTTTCTTT
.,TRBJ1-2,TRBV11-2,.,CASSGEVRGNDGYTF,TGTGCCAGCAGCGGGGAGGTACGGGGGAATGATGGCTACACCTTC
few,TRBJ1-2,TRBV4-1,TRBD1,CASSQDFKGGGLFYGYTF,TGCGCCAGCAGCCAAGATTTCAAAGGGGGCGGCCTGTTTTATGGCTACACCTTC
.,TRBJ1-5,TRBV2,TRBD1,CASSGDSFSNQPQHF,TGTGCCAGCAGTGGGGACAGCTTTAGCAATCAGCCCCAGCATTTT
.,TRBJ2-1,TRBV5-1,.,CASSFPFNGGSYNEQFF,TGCGCCAGCAGCTTCCCCTTCAACGGGGGCTCCTACAATGAGCAGTTCTTC
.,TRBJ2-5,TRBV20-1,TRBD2,CSAPSGETQYF,TGCAGTGCTCCTAGCGGAGAGACCCAGTACTTC
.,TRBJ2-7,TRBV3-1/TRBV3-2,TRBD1,CASSQVPGQGREQYF,TGTGCCAGCAGCCAAGTTCCGGGACAGGGTCGCGAGCAGTACTTC
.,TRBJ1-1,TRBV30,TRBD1,CAWETGINPEAFF,TGTGCCTGGGAGACAGGGATTAACCCTGAAGCTTTCTTT
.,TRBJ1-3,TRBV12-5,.,CASGLEGRRNTIYF,TGTGCTAGTGGTTTGGAGGGTAGGCGAAACACCATATATTTT
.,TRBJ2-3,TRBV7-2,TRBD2,CASSLSPGLADTQYF,TGTGCCAGCAGCTTATCACCGGGACTAGCGGATACGCAGTATTTT
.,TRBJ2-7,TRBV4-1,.,CASSQDAASSPYEQYF,TGCGCCAGCAGCCAAGATGCGGCTAGCTCCCCCTACGAGCAGTACTTC
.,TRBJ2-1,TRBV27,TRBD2,CASTPLGGSGNEQFF,TGTGCCAGCACCCCGTTAGGCGGGAGTGGCAATGAGCAGTTCTTC
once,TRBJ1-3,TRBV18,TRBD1,CASSPPGQGGLTIYF,TGTGCCAGCTCACCACCGGGACAGGGAGGATTGACCATATATTTT
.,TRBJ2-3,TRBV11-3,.,CASSLRSTDTQYF,TGTGCCAGCAGCTTGAGGAGCACAGATACGCAGTATTTT
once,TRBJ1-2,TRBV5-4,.,CASSLVSITAGGYTF,TGTGCCAGCAGCTTGGTCTCGATCACCGCGGGTGGCTACACCTTC
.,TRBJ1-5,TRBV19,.,CASSREQGPQHF,TGTGCCAGTAGTCGGGAACAGGGTCCCCAGCATTTT
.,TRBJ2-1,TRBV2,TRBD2,CASKRLAGGGGDEQFF,TGTGCCAGCAAAAGACTAGCGGGAGGAGGAGGGGATGAGCAGTTCTTC
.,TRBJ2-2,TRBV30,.,CAWGGTPYTGELFF,TGTGCCTGGGGAGGGACTCCTTACACCGGGGAGCTGTTTTTT
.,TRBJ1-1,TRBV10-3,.,CAIRVDTEAFF,TGTGCCATCAGGGTGGACACTGAAGCTTTCTTT
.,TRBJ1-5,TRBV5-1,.,CASSQGGADQPQHF,TGCGCCAGCAGTCAAGGGGGGGCGGATCAGCCCCAGCATTTT
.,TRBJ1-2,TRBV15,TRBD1,CATSDREETGYTF,TGTGCCACCAGCGACAGGGAAGAGACTGGCTACACCTTC
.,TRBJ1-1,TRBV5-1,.,CASRPDGGQGEAFF,TGCGCCAGCAGGCCTGACGGGGGGCAAGGTGAAGCTTTCTTT
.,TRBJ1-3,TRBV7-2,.,CASSLGPPDTIYF,TGTGCCAGCAGCTTAGGGCCGCCGGACACCATATATTTT
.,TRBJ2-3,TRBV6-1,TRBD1,CASSESGQGDTDTQYF,TGTGCCAGCAGTGAATCTGGGCAGGGGGACACAGATACGCAGTATTTT